This TCR beta chain was profiled in a study of CD8 T cells in ankylosing spondylitis. Notes on the study in general: Relatively rare in peripheral blood, disease-linked clones were also CD8+. Reports say disease-linked clones showed up significantly more in matched ankylosing spondylitis synovial fluid.

A remark on this clonotype: Antigen: not known.

The authors made TCR beta libraries by quantitative 5'-RACE with molecular barcodes. MiXCR was run by TCRdb on the 5' RACE reads, yielding one entry per CDR3 protein. The data contain about 160,000 distinct CDR3 sequences, approximately 10% of them singletons. The CDR3 spans 16 residues. V shed 0 bases and J shed 4 bases, with 14 bases lying between them. CDR1 and CDR2 from the germline V gene are SGDLS and YYNGEE. The sequence came from a female donor with ankylosing spondylitis or in good health (not recorded which). The chain uses TRBV9 and TRBJ1-5; a weak D match, TRBD1 (5 bases). Material: blood, either unsorted or a sorted T cell fraction (not recorded which). CDR3 region: CASSVGNGGPNQPQHF. CDR3 DNA: TGTGCCAGCAGCGTAGGGAACGGGGGACCGAATCAGCCCCAGCATTTT.